These 21 T cell receptor beta chains came from one sample sequenced in a study of cytomegalovirus exposure and HLA in healthy donors. Primers for the PCR totalled 60 Vbeta and 13 Jbeta. TCRdb's copy holds only in-frame clones and misses some; the assay was immunoSEQ multiplex PCR. The repertoire includes 100,000 to 150,000 clones, around 76% of them detected once, and under 8.5% sits in the top ten. What was sequenced was PBMCs. The origin of the receptors is a male donor in good health and CMV-seronegative.

The chain uses TRBV28 and TRBJ1-2, with D tentatively TRBD1 (6 bases). The CDR3 loop spans 14 amino acids. The V gene lost 11 bases and the J gene lost 0 bases, with 16 bases spanning the gap. Germline CDR1 is MDHEN and CDR2 is SYDVKM. The CDR3 is CAGGGTNTNYGYTF. CDR3 coding DNA: TGTGCCGGTGGTGGGACAAACACTAACTATGGCTACACCTTC.

V is TRBV27 and J is TRBJ2-5; 7 bases agree with TRBD1. The tail of the sequence fits TRBJ2-7 better, so the J call may be wrong. CDR1 is MNHEY and CDR2 is SMNVEV in the germline V gene (reference sequence). CDR3 size: 15 residues. The CDR3 protein is CASSSWDRRANEQYF. DNA of the CDR3: TGTGCCAGCAGTTCGTGGGACAGAAGGGCAAACGAGCAGTACTTC.

This clone showed up just a few times. The J gene is TRBJ1-1, the V gene TRBV27; 7 bases fit TRBD1. Germline lookup yields CDR1 MNHEY and CDR2 SMNVEV (reference sequence). The trim removed 6 bases at V and 3 bases at J, leaving 7 bases unmatched. CDR3 size: 14 residues. The DNA of the CDR3 is TGTGCCAGCAGACCGACAGGGCCTTACACTGAAGCTTTCTTT. It codes for CASRPTGPYTEAFF.

This chain joins TRBV19 and TRBJ2-7, with D possibly TRBD1 on 5 matching bases. Germline assignment: CDR1 LNHDA and CDR2 SQIVND (reference sequence). The V end lost 4 bases, the J end lost 11 bases, and 12 bases lay between the germline ends. The CDR3 runs 11 residues. The CDR3 spells CASSTGQIKYF. For the CDR3, the DNA is TGTGCCAGTAGTACAGGACAAATAAAGTACTTC.

The table lists this clone with a few counts. CDR3 protein: CASSSWAPGDTQYF. The CDR3 bases are TGTGCCAGCAGTTCCTGGGCCCCAGGGGATACGCAGTATTTT. The chain recombines TRBV11-2 with TRBJ2-3; D might be TRBD1 (5 bases). The CDR3 spans 14 residues. V lost 6 bases and J lost 6, with 16 bases in between. Germline V gene lookup returns CDR1 SGHAT and CDR2 FQNNGV. The variable domain in full, with the rest retrieved from reference TRBV11-2 and TRBJ2-3, is EAGVAQSPRYKIIEKRQSVAFWCNPISGHATLYWYQQILGQGPKLLIQFQNNGVVDDSQLPKDRFSAERLKGVDSTLKIQPAKLEDSAVYLCASSSWAPGDTQYFGPGTRLTVL.

The V and J genes are TRBV7-2 and TRBJ2-1, with D perhaps matching TRBD2 (5 bases). The CDR3 consists of 15 residues. V was trimmed by 2 bases and J by 7 bases, leaving 15 bases between them. Germline values: CDR1 SGHTA, CDR2 FQGNSA. The CDR3 DNA sequence: TGTGCCAGCAGCTTATTGAGGGAAGTGAAGAATGAGCAGTTCTTC. The encoded protein is CASSLLREVKNEQFF.

The J gene is TRBJ2-3, the V gene TRBV29-1, with TRBD2 matching over 9 bases. The CDR3 consists of 16 residues. Germline V gives CDR1 SQVTM, CDR2 ANQGSEA. The V and J ends lost 6 bases and 3 bases, in that order; junction bases with no gene match: 13. The CDR3 DNA is TGCAGCGTGATACTAACCGGGACTAGCAAAACAGATACGCAGTATTTT. Translation: CSVILTGTSKTDTQYF.

About this clone itself: Different DNA sequences within this sample yield the same CDR3. The chain links TRBV28 to TRBJ2-3, with D perhaps matching TRBD1 (6 bases). Trimming stripped 5 bases from V and 6 bases from J, with 18 bases between. This CDR3 region has 15 residues. Germline assignment: CDR1 MDHEN and CDR2 SYDVKM. The chain's CDR3 is CASSDPTGMADTQYF. In nucleotides, the CDR3 is TGTGCCAGCAGTGACCCTACAGGGATGGCGGATACGCAGTATTTT. Based on the CDR3 plus reference TRBV28 and TRBJ2-3, the full variable domain is DVKVTQSSRYLVKRTGEKVFLECVQDMDHENMFWYRQDPGLGLRLIYFSYDVKMKEKGDIPEGYSVSREKKERFSLILESASTNQTSMYLCASSDPTGMADTQYFGPGTRLTVL.

The V call is TRBV5-1, the J call TRBJ2-2; D is unclear. Trimming took off 3 bases at V and 0 bases at J, with 9 bases between the two ends. This CDR3 is built from 15 residues. Germline values: CDR1 SGHRS, CDR2 YFSETQ. The CDR3 loop reads CASSYWAANTGELFF. The CDR3 DNA follows: TGCGCCAGCAGCTACTGGGCAGCGAACACCGGGGAGCTGTTTTTT.

The chain recombines TRBV7-8 with TRBJ2-3; perhaps TRBD2 as D (6 bases). Germline V CDR1 and CDR2: SGHVS, FQNEAQ. V lost 5 bases and J 0 bases, leaving 15 bases between the germline ends. This CDR3 comprises 16 residues. As DNA, the CDR3 is TGTGCCAGCAGCCTCCGGACTACCTCTAGCACAGATACGCAGTATTTT. It is translated as CASSLRTTSSTDTQYF.

The gene calls are TRBV30 and TRBJ2-1, with 7 positions matching TRBD2. Germline V gene sequence: CDR1 GTSNPN, CDR2 SVGIG (reference sequence). With V trimmed by 3 bases and J by 0 bases, 8 bases remained unmatched. The CDR3 runs 16 residues. CDR3 sequence reads: CAWRIESGASYNEQFF. In DNA form, the CDR3 reads TGTGCCTGGAGGATTGAAAGCGGGGCCTCCTACAATGAGCAGTTCTTC.

The chain is built from TRBV7-2 and TRBJ1-1; D may be TRBD1 (5 bases). CDR3 length equals 14 residues. Germline V gene data show CDR1 as SGHTA and CDR2 as FQGNSA. Deletions cut 3 bases from V and 1 base from J, with 9 bases between. CDR3 sequence reads: CASSFYRKNTEAFF. In DNA form, the CDR3 reads TGTGCCAGCAGCTTTTACAGGAAGAACACTGAAGCTTTCTTT.

The rearrangement joins TRBV30 to TRBJ1-6, with D possibly matching TRBD1 (6 bases). The CDR3 sequence is 13 residues long. Germline CDR1 reads GTSNPN; CDR2 reads SVGIG (reference sequence). The germline V and J ends were trimmed by 4 bases and 7 bases, with 11 bases remaining between them. CDR3 DNA: TGTGCCTGGACCTTAACAGGGAATTCACCCCTCCACTTT. It is translated as CAWTLTGNSPLHF.

The genes are TRBV10-3 and TRBJ1-6; 8 bases are shared with TRBD1. There are 14 residues in the CDR3. CDR1 is ENHRY, CDR2 SYGVKD, per germline. V was clipped by 6 bases and J by 9 bases; unmatched bases: 7. The CDR3 region has the DNA TGTGCCATCAGGCCCGGACAGGGAGGTTCACCCCTCCACTTT. Amino acid sequence: CAIRPGQGGSPLHF.

This chain links TRBV18 with TRBJ1-1; weak D call: TRBD1 (6 bases). There are 14 residues in the CDR3. The ends were cut back, 1 base at V and 3 bases at J, with 9 bases in the middle. Germline values: CDR1 KGHSH, CDR2 LQKENI. CDR3 sequence: CASSPLQGDTEAFF. The CDR3 DNA is TGTGCCAGCTCACCACTACAGGGTGACACTGAAGCTTTCTTT. Complete variable domain (other parts from reference TRBV18 and TRBJ1-1): NAGVMQNPRHLVRRRGQEARLRCSPMKGHSHVYWYRQLPEEGLKFMVYLQKENIIDESGMPKERFSAEFPKEGPSILRIQQVVRGDSAAYFCASSPLQGDTEAFFGQGTRLTVV.

The chain has TRBV6-6 and TRBJ2-7; 8 nucleotides line up with TRBD1. In germline, CDR1 is MNHNY, CDR2 SVGAGI (reference sequence). The junction had 8 bases not matched to a gene; V was cut back by 8 bases and J by 2 bases. The CDR3 is 14 amino acids. CDR3 amino acids: CASRGQGATYEQYF. CDR3 coding DNA: TGTGCCAGCCGCGGGCAGGGGGCAACCTACGAGCAGTACTTC.

This chain links TRBV5-1 with TRBJ2-3, with a weak D call TRBD1 (6 bases). V lost 0 bases to trimming and J lost 5 bases, with 19 bases between them. In germline, CDR1 is SGHRS, CDR2 YFSETQ. This CDR3 is 17 amino acids long. DNA of the CDR3: TGCGCCAGCAGCTTGGAACATGGCAGGGGCTCGAAAGATACGCAGTATTTT. Amino acids: CASSLEHGRGSKDTQYF.

The gene calls are TRBV27 and TRBJ2-7; D perhaps matches TRBD1 (5 bases). The germline CDR1 and CDR2 sequences are MNHEY and SMNVEV (reference sequence). V was pared by 2 bases and J by 0 bases, with 11 bases between. The CDR3 is 15 amino acids. CDR3 residues: CASSLKGPSSYEQYF. CDR3 DNA sequence: TGTGCCAGCAGTTTAAAGGGGCCCAGCTCCTACGAGCAGTACTTC.

The V gene is TRBV10-3, the J gene TRBJ1-2; 7 nucleotides align to TRBD1. The CDR3 is 14 amino acids. The trim removed 6 bases at V and 8 bases at J, leaving 12 bases unmatched. Germline CDR1 is ENHRY and CDR2 is SYGVKD. The CDR3 coding sequence is TGTGCCATCAGAGGGACAGACGGTGTGCGAGGCTACACCTTC. It is translated as CAIRGTDGVRGYTF.

This clone was seen a few times. The chain has TRBV27 and TRBJ2-7, with 12 bases fitting TRBD2. Germline CDR1 MNHEY, CDR2 SMNVEV (reference sequence). The CDR3 consists of 15 residues. With 6 bases clipped from V and 6 bases from J, the junction kept 9 bases outside the gene matches. The DNA of the CDR3 is TGTGCCAGCAGCCCATCTAGCGGGGGGGGCTTCGAGCAGTACTTC. Protein: CASSPSSGGGFEQYF.

The chain carries TRBV15 and TRBJ1-2; D may be TRBD1 (5 bases). The CDR3 runs 14 residues. The germline gives CDR1 LNHNV, CDR2 YYDKDF (reference sequence). Between the trimmed V and J ends, which lost 0 bases and 4 bases, there was a span of 9 bases. CDR3 nucleotide sequence: TGTGCCACCAGCAGAGACAGGGTAGGCTATGGCTACACCTTC. As protein: CATSRDRVGYGYTF. Full variable domain (outside the CDR3, taken from reference TRBV15 and TRBJ1-2): DAMVIQNPRYQVTQFGKPVTLSCSQTLNHNVMYWYQQKSSQAPKLLFHYYDKDFNNEADTPDNFQSRRPNTSFCFLDIRSPGLGDTAMYLCATSRDRVGYGYTFGSGTRLTVV.